Following are 20 T cell receptor beta chains from one sample sequenced in a study of T cell changes during pregnancy in multiple sclerosis. Assay used: immunoSEQ multiplex PCR; TCRdb lists only in-frame clones, some missing. The data contain around 40,000 clones, 92% of them singletons. The starting material was CD4+ T cells from peripheral blood mononuclear cells, obtained in the third trimester of pregnancy. These TCRs come from a female donor with multiple sclerosis, enrolled in a pregnancy study.

The DNA of the CDR3 is TGTGCCAGCAGCTTATACGGTTCGAACACCGGGGAGCTGTTTTTT. Translating it yields CASSLYGSNTGELFF. This chain links TRBV7-2 with TRBJ2-2; D is undetermined. V was clipped by 2 bases and J by 0 bases, with 7 bases between them. The CDR3 spans 15 residues. Germline V CDR1 and CDR2: SGHTA, FQGNSA.

This sequence joins TRBV21-1 and TRBJ1-5; TRBD1 is the table's D call, not checked against the DNA. TRBV21-1 has pseudogene status. This CDR3 has 16 amino acids. The CDR3 DNA follows: TGTGCCAGCAGCCCGAGGACAGGGGCGAGGGATCAGCCCCAGCATTTT. Amino acids: CASSPRTGARDQPQHF.

The sample holds one count of this clone. V usage is TRBV5-1 and J usage is TRBJ2-4; D is uncertain. CDR1 and CDR2 (germline): SGHRS, YFSETQ. V was pared by 4 bases and J by 6 bases, with 8 bases between. The CDR3 covers 12 residues. The CDR3 loop reads CASSAQANIQYF. The DNA for the CDR3 is TGCGCCAGCAGCGCCCAGGCAAACATTCAGTACTTC.

The chain combines TRBV4-2 with TRBJ2-1, with 11 bases lining up with TRBD2. Looked up from germline, CDR1 is LGHNA and CDR2 is YNFKEQ. The CDR3 has 16 residues. The trim removed 4 bases at V and 2 bases at J, leaving 4 bases unmatched. The CDR3 DNA reads TGTGCCAGCAGCCGCATACTAGCGGGAGCCTACAATGAGCAGTTCTTC. Protein product: CASSRILAGAYNEQFF.

The chain combines TRBV7-9 with TRBJ2-7, with 10 nucleotides matching TRBD2. The CDR3 is 14 amino acids. Trimming removed 2 bases from V and 2 bases from J; junction bases left unmatched: 0. From germline, CDR1 is SEHNR and CDR2 FQNEAQ (reference sequence). CDR3 in DNA: TGTGCCAGCAGCTTAACTAGCGGGACCTACGAGCAGTACTTC. Translation gives CASSLTSGTYEQYF.

The rearrangement links TRBV6-1 to TRBJ1-3; 10 bases line up with TRBD1. The length of the CDR3 is 14 residues. The V and J ends lost 8 bases and 4 bases, in that order; junction bases with no gene match: 5. Germline V lookup: CDR1 MNHNS, CDR2 SASEGT. The CDR3 region is CASRTGGAGNTIYF. The CDR3 DNA reads TGTGCCAGCCGGACAGGGGGAGCGGGAAACACCATATATTTT.

The gene calls are TRBV27 and TRBJ2-2; D call uncertain. V gave up 6 bases and J gave up 8 bases, with 16 bases separating them. Germline values: CDR1 MNHEY, CDR2 SMNVEV (reference sequence). This CDR3 comprises 14 residues. The CDR3 protein is CASRRPGIGGELFF. The CDR3 region has the DNA TGTGCCAGCAGACGACCAGGAATTGGGGGGGAGCTGTTTTTT.

The chain employs TRBV5-1 and TRBJ2-7; 8 nucleotides line up with TRBD1. The CDR3 loop spans 15 amino acids. Germline CDR1 is SGHRS and CDR2 is YFSETQ. V shed 4 bases, J shed 3 bases, and the junction held 9 bases outside the gene matches. CDR3 nucleotides: TGCGCCAGCAGCCCGACAGGGGAACCAGGCTACGAGCAGTACTTC. Encoded protein: CASSPTGEPGYEQYF.

The V and J genes are TRBV5-4 and TRBJ2-1, with D possibly being TRBD2 (6 bases). CDR1 SGHNT and CDR2 YYREEE come from the germline V gene (reference sequence). Trimming removed 3 bases at V and 7 bases at J, with 11 bases between. This CDR3 region has 13 residues. The CDR3 coding sequence is TGTGCCAGCAGCTACCTAGCGTGGAATGAGCAGTTCTTC. Its protein product is CASSYLAWNEQFF.

The table lists this clone with a count of one. J is TRBJ1-6 and V is TRBV5-4; unclear D gene. This CDR3 is built from 18 residues. Trimming pared 2 bases from V and 0 bases from J, leaving 15 bases between. CDR1 is SGHNT, CDR2 YYREEE, per germline (reference sequence). CDR3 DNA: TGTGCCAGCAGCTTTGACGGAGCCACCAGCTCCTATAATTCACCCCTCCACTTT. Its translation: CASSFDGATSSYNSPLHF.

The chain carries TRBV20-1 and TRBJ2-5; D perhaps matches TRBD1 (5 bases). CDR1 is DFQATT, CDR2 SNEGSKA, per germline (reference sequence). The CDR3 extends over 11 amino acids. Trimming removed 2 bases from V and 5 bases from J, with 6 bases in between. Here the CDR3 reads CSARKGETQYF. The CDR3 nucleotides are TGCAGTGCTAGAAAGGGGGAGACCCAGTACTTC.

The chain uses TRBV6-1 and TRBJ2-7; 7 nucleotides align to TRBD2. The trim removed 1 base at V and 2 bases at J, leaving 5 bases unmatched. The germline gives CDR1 MNHNS, CDR2 SASEGT. The CDR3 is made up of 15 amino acids. Here the CDR3 reads CASSEGAGDTYEQYF. In DNA form, the CDR3 reads TGTGCCAGCAGTGAAGGGGCGGGAGACACCTACGAGCAGTACTTC.

The chain couples TRBV30 to TRBJ2-2; D gene uncertain. Germline CDR1 reads GTSNPN; CDR2 reads SVGIG (reference sequence). The CDR3 runs to 14 residues. The V and J ends lost 6 bases and 5 bases respectively, with 16 bases between them. The CDR3: CACPPLLLTGELFF. The DNA for the CDR3 is TGTGCCTGCCCTCCCCTCCTACTAACCGGGGAGCTGTTTTTT.

The V and J genes are TRBV6-1 and TRBJ2-7, with TRBD2 as a possible D gene (7 bases). The ends were cut back, 2 bases at V and 1 base at J, with 15 bases in the middle. Germline CDR1 is MNHNS and CDR2 is SASEGT. The CDR3 runs to 16 residues. DNA for the CDR3: TGTGCCAGCAGTGAATATGGGGGGGCTCTGTCCTACGAGCAGTACTTC. It is translated as CASSEYGGALSYEQYF.

The chain couples TRBV28 to TRBJ2-7, with 8 bases identical to TRBD2. V shed 10 bases, J shed 3 bases, and the junction held 11 bases outside the gene matches. Germline CDR1 reads MDHEN; CDR2 reads SYDVKM. The CDR3 length is 14 residues. The CDR3 nucleotides read TGTGCCACGGGAGGGGACGGACAAGGCTACGAGCAGTACTTC. Translated: CATGGDGQGYEQYF.

This clone showed up just a few times. The chain links TRBV30 to TRBJ1-1, with D perhaps TRBD1 (5 bases). Germline CDR1 reads GTSNPN; CDR2 reads SVGIG (reference sequence). Between the trimmed V and J ends, which lost 0 bases and 6 bases, there was a span of 23 bases. There are 17 residues in the CDR3. The CDR3 region has the DNA TGTGCCTGGAGTGTACGGTTTGCGGGACGGCAGAGAGCTGAAGCTTTCTTT. It is translated as CAWSVRFAGRQRAEAFF.

The chain employs TRBV19 and TRBJ1-1, with D unresolved. Deletions cut 10 bases from V and 2 bases from J, with 14 bases between. CDR3 length equals 13 residues. Germline-derived CDR1 and CDR2 are LNHDA and SQIVND (reference sequence). The CDR3 reads CATAQNANTEAFF. In DNA form, the CDR3 reads TGTGCCACCGCACAGAACGCTAACACTGAAGCTTTCTTT.

CDR3 in DNA: TGTGCCAGCAGCTTGGACCTAGCGGGAAGCACAGATACGCAGTATTTT. Its translation is CASSLDLAGSTDTQYF. The chain is built from TRBV5-5 and TRBJ2-3; 9 bases match TRBD2. J gave up 0 bases and V 0 bases, and 2 bases lay outside the gene matches. CDR1 is SGHKS, CDR2 YYEKEE, per germline (reference sequence). The CDR3 is 16 amino acids.

The J gene is TRBJ1-1, the V gene TRBV5-5; a possible D gene is TRBD1 (5 bases). In germline, CDR1 is SGHKS, CDR2 YYEKEE (reference sequence). The CDR3 totals 15 residues. V lost 1 base to trimming and J lost 2 bases, with 12 bases between them. CDR3 sequence: CASSLWGAPNTEAFF. DNA for the CDR3: TGTGCCAGCAGCTTGTGGGGCGCCCCAAACACTGAAGCTTTCTTT.

The rearrangement uses TRBV7-2 and TRBJ2-3, with D maybe TRBD1 (8 bases). CDR1 SGHTA and CDR2 FQGNSA come from the germline V gene. This CDR3 spans 15 amino acids. The V and J ends lost 7 bases and 3 bases respectively, with 17 bases between them. As DNA, the CDR3 is TGTGCCAGCAACCGAGCGGGACAGGAGACAGATACGCAGTATTTT. Translated, it gives CASNRAGQETDTQYF.